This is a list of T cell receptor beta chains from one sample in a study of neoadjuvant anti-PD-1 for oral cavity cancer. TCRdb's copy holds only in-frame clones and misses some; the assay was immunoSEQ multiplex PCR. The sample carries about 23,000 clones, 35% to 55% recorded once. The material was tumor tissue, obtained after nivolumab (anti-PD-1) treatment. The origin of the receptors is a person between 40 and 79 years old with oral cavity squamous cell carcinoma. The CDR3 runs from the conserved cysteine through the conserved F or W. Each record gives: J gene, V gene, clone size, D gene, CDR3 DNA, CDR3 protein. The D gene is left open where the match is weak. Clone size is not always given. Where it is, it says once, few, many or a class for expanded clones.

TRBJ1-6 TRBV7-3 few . TGTGCCAGCAGCTTGTCCGGGGGAACTTCACCCCTCCACTTT CASSLSGGTSPLHF
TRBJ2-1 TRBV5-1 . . TGCGCCAGCAGCTTGGCAGGGGATGTCGATGAGCAGTTCTTC CASSLAGDVDEQFF
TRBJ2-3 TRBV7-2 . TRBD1 TGTGCCAGCAGCTTAGCCCAGGGACAGGGGAGCACAGATACGCAGTATTTT CASSLAQGQGSTDTQYF
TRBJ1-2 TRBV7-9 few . TGTGCCAGCAGCTTTAAGGGGTGGTCGAGCGTAGGGTACTATGGCTACACCTTC CASSFKGWSSVGYYGYTF
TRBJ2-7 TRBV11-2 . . TGTGCCAGCAGCCAGGAGGCTGAGCTAGTCTCCTACGAGCAGTACTTC CASSQEAELVSYEQYF
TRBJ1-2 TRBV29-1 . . TGCAGCGTTGAAGTCTCACAGGGATCGGGTGGCTACACCTTC CSVEVSQGSGGYTF
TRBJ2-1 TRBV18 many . TGTGCCAGCTCACCACCGAGGGGGAGCGGGGTCCGAGGTGAGCAGTTCTTC CASSPPRGSGVRGEQFF
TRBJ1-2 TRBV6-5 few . TGTGCCAGCAGTCGAACAGGGAACTATGGCTACACCTTC CASSRTGNYGYTF
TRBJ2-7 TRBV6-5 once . TGTGCCAGCAGTTACCTTTACGAGCAGTACTTC CASSYLYEQYF
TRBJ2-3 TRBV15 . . TGTGCCACCAGCAGAGATCCGGGGTCAGATACGCAGTATTTT CATSRDPGSDTQYF
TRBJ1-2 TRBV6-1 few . TGTGCCAGCAGTGGACCGGGAGCTAACTATGGCTACACCTTC CASSGPGANYGYTF
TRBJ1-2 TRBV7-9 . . TGTGCCAGCAGCTTAGCGTTTTCCAGCCCCTATGGCTACACCTTC CASSLAFSSPYGYTF
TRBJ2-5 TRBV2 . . TGTGCCAGCAGTGGACAGCCCCAAGAGACCCAGTACTTC CASSGQPQETQYF
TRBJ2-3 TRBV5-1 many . TGCGCCAGCAGCTTGGTAAGCGGGTTATCAGATACGCAGTATTTT CASSLVSGLSDTQYF
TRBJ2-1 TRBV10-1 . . TGCGCCAGCAGTGAATCTAGGCAGGCGACCTCCTACAATGAGCAGTTCTTC CASSESRQATSYNEQFF
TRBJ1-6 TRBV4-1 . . TGCGCCAGCAGCCAAGATACGCGCGGCTCCTATAATTCACCCCTCCACTTT CASSQDTRGSYNSPLHF
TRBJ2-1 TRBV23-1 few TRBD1 TGCGCCAGCAACGATAAACCGGGACAGGCAAACAATGAGCAGTTCTTC CASNDKPGQANNEQFF
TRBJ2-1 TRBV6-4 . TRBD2 TGTGCCAGCAGTGTCCAACCCGCGGGGGGCGGGGACAATGAGCAGTTCTTC CASSVQPAGGGDNEQFF
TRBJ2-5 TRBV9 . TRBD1 TGTGCCAGCAGCGTAGGACTACAGGGGATACAAGAGACCCAGTACTTC CASSVGLQGIQETQYF
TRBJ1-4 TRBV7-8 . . TGTGCCAGCAGCTTAGCGTGGGGGGCTCGGGAAAAACTGTTTTTT CASSLAWGAREKLFF
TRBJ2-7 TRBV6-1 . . TGTGCCAGCCGAAGTAGAAGAGGCAGCTCCTACGAGCAGTACTTC CASRSRRGSSYEQYF
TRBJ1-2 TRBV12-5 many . TGTGCTAGTGGCTACCCGACATGGTCCTGCTATGGCTACACCTTC CASGYPTWSCYGYTF
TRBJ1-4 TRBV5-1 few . TGCGCCAGCAGCCTGGACGGGCGTAATTACGAAAAACTGTTTTTT CASSLDGRNYEKLFF
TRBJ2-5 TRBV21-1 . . TGTGCCAGCATCTTAAACAGGGGCCCCCCCCAAGAGACCCAGTACTTC CASILNRGPPQETQYF
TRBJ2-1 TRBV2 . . TGTGCCAGCGACCCGGGACTTCCCCCGGGGAATGAGCAGTTCTTC CASDPGLPPGNEQFF
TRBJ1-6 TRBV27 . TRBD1 TGTGCCAGCTCCCCTGAGGGACAGGGGGCCGGTTCACCCCTCCACTTT CASSPEGQGAGSPLHF
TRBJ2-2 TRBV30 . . TGTGCCTGGAGCAATACAGGGTTCACCGGGGAGCTGTTTTTT CAWSNTGFTGELFF